This is a list of T cell receptor beta chains from one sample in a study of T cell responses to AZD1222 COVID-19 vaccine. Method: immunoSEQ multiplex PCR; TCRdb's copy keeps in-frame clones and lacks some. The sample holds roughly 180,000 clones, about 94% seen once. Source: peripheral blood, taken on day 0 of AZD1222 vaccination. The receptors come from an adult in good health. The CDR3 runs from the conserved cysteine through the conserved F or W. Each record gives: V gene, CDR3 protein.

TRBV10-1 | CASSDPGLAGGEQYF
TRBV4-1 | CASSQDLRGEQFF
TRBV9 | CASSARQNMNTEAFF
TRBV5-4 | CASSRGGPNTGELFF
TRBV5-1 | CASSPGQGYGYTF
TRBV2 | CASSDSGSSYNSPLHF
TRBV9 | CASSREYTYNEQFF
TRBV3-1/TRBV3-2 | CASSRRTGANTEAFF
TRBV5-1 | CASSRTGSGNTIYF
TRBV12-3/TRBV12-4 | CASARPSSYEQYF
TRBV3-1/TRBV3-2 | CASSQYLDQPQHF
TRBV28 | CASSPGQGASYNEQFF
TRBV30 | CAWTRGLAGGRNTDTQYF
TRBV27 | CASGGLENTGELFF
TRBV5-6 | CASSSPPGELFF
TRBV9 | CASSASGRAPTDTQYF
TRBV4-1 | CASSQVRGGQPQHF
TRBV12-5 | CASGSEGVSGTDTQYF
TRBV28 | CASNSPPGGHYGYTF
TRBV7-2 | CASSLKGSQGYTF
TRBV5-6 | CASKRAGPNTEAFF
TRBV13 | CASSPGRAGNQPQHF
TRBV19 | CASSIVRPYQPQHF
TRBV5-4 | CASSIYMGQGQETQYF
TRBV10-1 | CASPRGAQYF
TRBV7-9 | CASRKIGQGGGHEQYF
TRBV2 | CASTPKHTRGNTDTQYF
TRBV3-1/TRBV3-2 | CASSPQGIYGYTF